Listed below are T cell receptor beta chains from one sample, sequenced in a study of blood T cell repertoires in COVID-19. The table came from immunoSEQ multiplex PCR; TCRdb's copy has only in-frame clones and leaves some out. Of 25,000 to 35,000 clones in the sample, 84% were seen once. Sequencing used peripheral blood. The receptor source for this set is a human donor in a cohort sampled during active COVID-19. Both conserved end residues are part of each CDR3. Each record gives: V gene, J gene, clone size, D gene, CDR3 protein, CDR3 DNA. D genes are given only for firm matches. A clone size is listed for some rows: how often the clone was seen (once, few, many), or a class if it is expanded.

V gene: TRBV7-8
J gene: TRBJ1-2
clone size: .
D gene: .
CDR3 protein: CASSLALSNYGYTF
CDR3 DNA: TGTGCCAGCAGCTTAGCCCTTTCTAACTATGGCTACACCTTC

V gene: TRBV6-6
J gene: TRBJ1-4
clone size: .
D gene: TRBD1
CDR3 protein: CASSDREELFF
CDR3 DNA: TGTGCCAGCAGTGACAGGGAAGAACTGTTTTTT

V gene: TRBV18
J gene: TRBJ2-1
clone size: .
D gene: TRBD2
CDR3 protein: CASSPRILTGGPSNEQFF
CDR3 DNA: TGTGCCAGCTCACCACGAATCCTAACGGGGGGGCCGAGCAATGAGCAGTTCTTC

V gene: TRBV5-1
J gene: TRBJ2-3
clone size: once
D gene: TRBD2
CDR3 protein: CASSWTSGGRDTQYF
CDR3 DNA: TGCGCCAGCAGCTGGACTAGCGGGGGGAGGGATACGCAGTATTTT

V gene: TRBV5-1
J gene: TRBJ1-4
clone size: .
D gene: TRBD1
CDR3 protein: CASSFRGLANEKLFF
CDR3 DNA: TGCGCCAGCAGCTTCAGGGGGCTGGCTAATGAAAAACTGTTTTTT

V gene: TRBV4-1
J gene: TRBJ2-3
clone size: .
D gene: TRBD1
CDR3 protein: CASSRARSGQDTDTQYF
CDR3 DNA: TGCGCCAGCAGCCGAGCCAGAAGCGGACAGGACACAGATACGCAGTATTTT

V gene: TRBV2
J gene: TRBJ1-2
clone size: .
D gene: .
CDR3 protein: CASADSFYGYTF
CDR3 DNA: TGTGCCAGTGCGGACAGCTTCTATGGCTACACCTTC

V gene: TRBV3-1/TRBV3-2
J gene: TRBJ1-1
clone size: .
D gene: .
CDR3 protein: CASKGQGRTEAFF
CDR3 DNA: TGTGCCAGCAAAGGCCAGGGGCGGACTGAAGCTTTCTTT

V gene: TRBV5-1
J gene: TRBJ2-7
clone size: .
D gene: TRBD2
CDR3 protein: CASSLLAATYEQYF
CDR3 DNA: TGCGCCAGCAGCTTGCTAGCGGCGACCTACGAGCAGTACTTC

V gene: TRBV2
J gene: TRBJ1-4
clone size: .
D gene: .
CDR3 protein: CASRKDTLLEKLFF
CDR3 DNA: TGTGCCAGCAGGAAGGACACCCTATTGGAAAAACTGTTTTTT

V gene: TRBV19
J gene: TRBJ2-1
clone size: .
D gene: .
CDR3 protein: CASQALGGNEQFF
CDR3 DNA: TGTGCCAGTCAGGCCTTAGGGGGCAATGAGCAGTTCTTC

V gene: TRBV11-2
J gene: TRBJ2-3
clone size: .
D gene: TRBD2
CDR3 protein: CASSRLAGGGTDTQYF
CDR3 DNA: TGTGCCAGCAGCCGGCTAGCGGGGGGGGGCACAGATACGCAGTATTTT

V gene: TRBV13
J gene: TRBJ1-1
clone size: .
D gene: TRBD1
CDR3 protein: CASSLGPINRGSTEAFF
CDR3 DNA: TGTGCCAGCAGCTTAGGGCCCATTAACAGGGGATCCACTGAAGCTTTCTTT

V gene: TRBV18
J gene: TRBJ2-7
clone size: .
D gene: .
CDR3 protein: CASSRDSREGEQYF
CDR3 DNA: TGTGCCAGCTCACGGGACTCCAGAGAAGGGGAGCAGTACTTC

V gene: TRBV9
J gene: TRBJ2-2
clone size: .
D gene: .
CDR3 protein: CASSVSLNTGELFF
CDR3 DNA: TGTGCCAGCAGCGTATCACTGAACACCGGGGAGCTGTTTTTT

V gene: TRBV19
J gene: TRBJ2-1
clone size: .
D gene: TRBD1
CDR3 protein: CASSGNQGAPYNEQFF
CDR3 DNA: TGTGCCAGTAGTGGAAACCAGGGGGCCCCCTACAATGAGCAGTTCTTC

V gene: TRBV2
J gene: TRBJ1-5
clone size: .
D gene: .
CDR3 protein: CASSVRRGYFQPQHF
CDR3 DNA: TGTGCCAGCAGTGTTCGCAGGGGTTACTTTCAGCCCCAGCATTTT

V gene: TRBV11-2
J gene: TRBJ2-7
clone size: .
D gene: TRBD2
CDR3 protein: CASSFSGSQVTYEQYF
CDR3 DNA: TGTGCCAGCAGCTTTAGCGGGTCCCAAGTCACCTACGAGCAGTACTTC

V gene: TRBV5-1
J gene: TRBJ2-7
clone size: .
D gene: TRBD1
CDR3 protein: CASSSATGTGFYEQYF
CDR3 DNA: TGCGCCAGCAGCTCAGCAACCGGGACAGGGTTCTACGAGCAGTACTTC

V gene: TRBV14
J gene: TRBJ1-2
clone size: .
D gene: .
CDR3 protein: CASSLGGDHYTF
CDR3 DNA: TGTGCCAGCAGCCTTGGGGGGGACCACTACACCTTC

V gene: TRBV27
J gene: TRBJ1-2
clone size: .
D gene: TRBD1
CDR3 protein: CASSDRGGYGYTF
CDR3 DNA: TGTGCCAGCAGCGACAGGGGTGGGTATGGCTACACCTTC

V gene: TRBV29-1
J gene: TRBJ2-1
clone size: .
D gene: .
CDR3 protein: CSVEDHRDNEQFF
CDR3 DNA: TGCAGCGTTGAAGATCACAGGGACAATGAGCAGTTCTTC

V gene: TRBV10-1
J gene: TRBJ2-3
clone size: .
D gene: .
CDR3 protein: CASSGRNTDTQYF
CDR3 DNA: TGCGCCAGCAGTGGCAGAAACACAGATACGCAGTATTTT

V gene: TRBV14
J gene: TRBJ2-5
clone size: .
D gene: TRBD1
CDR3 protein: CASSPDTGVETQYF
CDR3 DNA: TGTGCCAGCAGCCCGGACACAGGGGTAGAGACCCAGTACTTC

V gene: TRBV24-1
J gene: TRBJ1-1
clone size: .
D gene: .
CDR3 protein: CATRSTPNTEAFF
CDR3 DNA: TGTGCCACCAGATCGACACCGAACACTGAAGCTTTCTTT

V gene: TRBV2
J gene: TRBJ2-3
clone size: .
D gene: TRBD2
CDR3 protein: CASNRLASITDTQYF
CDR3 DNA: TGTGCCAGCAACAGACTAGCGTCCATCACAGATACGCAGTATTTT

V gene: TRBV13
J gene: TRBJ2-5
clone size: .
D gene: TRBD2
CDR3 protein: CASSQKAGGQETQYF
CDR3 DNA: TGTGCCAGCAGCCAGAAGGCGGGGGGGCAAGAGACCCAGTACTTC

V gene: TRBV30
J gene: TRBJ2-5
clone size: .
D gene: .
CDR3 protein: CAWSNRGHRQETQYF
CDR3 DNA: TGTGCCTGGAGTAATCGCGGACACCGCCAAGAGACCCAGTACTTC

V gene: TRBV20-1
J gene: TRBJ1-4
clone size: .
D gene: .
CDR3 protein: CSASPGGALEKLFF
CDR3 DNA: TGCAGTGCTAGTCCGGGGGGCGCTTTAGAAAAACTGTTTTTT

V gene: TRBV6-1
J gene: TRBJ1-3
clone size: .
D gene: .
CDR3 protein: CASSDFRPLSGNTIYF
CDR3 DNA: TGTGCCAGCAGTGACTTCAGGCCCCTCTCTGGAAACACCATATATTTT

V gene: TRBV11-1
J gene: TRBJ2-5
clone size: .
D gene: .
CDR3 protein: CASSLGRGTYQETQYF
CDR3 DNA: TGTGCCAGCAGCTTAGGGAGGGGCACTTACCAAGAGACCCAGTACTTC

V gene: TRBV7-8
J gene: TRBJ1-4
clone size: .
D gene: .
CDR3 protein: CASSEMNTNEKLFF
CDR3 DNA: TGTGCCAGCAGCGAGATGAATACTAATGAAAAACTGTTTTTT

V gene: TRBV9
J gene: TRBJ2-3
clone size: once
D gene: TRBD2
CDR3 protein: CASSKRTSGHGADTQYF
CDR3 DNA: TGTGCCAGCAGTAAACGGACTAGCGGACACGGGGCAGATACGCAGTATTTT

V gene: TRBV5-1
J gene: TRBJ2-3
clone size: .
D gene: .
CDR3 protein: CASSLTGSTDTQYF
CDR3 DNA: TGCGCCAGCAGCTTGACGGGGAGCACAGATACGCAGTATTTT

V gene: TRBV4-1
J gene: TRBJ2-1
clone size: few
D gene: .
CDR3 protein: CASAPGHRANNEQFF
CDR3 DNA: TGCGCCAGCGCCCCAGGGCACCGGGCCAACAATGAGCAGTTCTTC

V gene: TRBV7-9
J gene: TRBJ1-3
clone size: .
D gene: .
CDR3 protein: CASSLVAGLNTIYF
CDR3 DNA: TGTGCCAGCAGCTTAGTGGCCGGGTTGAACACCATATATTTT

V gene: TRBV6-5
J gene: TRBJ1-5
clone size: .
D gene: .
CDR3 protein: CASGRTENQPQHF
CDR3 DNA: TGTGCCAGCGGAAGGACAGAGAATCAGCCCCAGCATTTT

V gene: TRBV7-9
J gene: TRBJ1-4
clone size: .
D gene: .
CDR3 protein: CASSLASGGTVREKLFF
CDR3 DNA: TGTGCCAGCAGCTTAGCTTCTGGGGGGACCGTGAGGGAAAAACTGTTTTTT

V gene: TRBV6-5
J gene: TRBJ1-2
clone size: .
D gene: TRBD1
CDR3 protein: CASSRDRGKDTF
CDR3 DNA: TGTGCCAGCTCGAGGGACAGGGGGAAGGACACCTTC

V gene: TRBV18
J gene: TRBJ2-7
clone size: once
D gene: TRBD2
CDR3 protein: CASSPPGGDHGLTYEQYF
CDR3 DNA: TGTGCCAGCTCACCACCGGGAGGGGACCACGGGTTAACCTACGAGCAGTACTTC

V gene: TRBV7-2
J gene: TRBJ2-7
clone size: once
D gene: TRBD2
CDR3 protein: CASSQGAGGPYEQYF
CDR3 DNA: TGTGCCAGCAGCCAGGGTGCGGGGGGGCCGTACGAGCAGTACTTC

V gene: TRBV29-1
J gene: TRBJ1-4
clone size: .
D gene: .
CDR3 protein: CSVRGGNEKLFF
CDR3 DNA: TGCAGCGTCCGCGGGGGTAATGAAAAACTGTTTTTT

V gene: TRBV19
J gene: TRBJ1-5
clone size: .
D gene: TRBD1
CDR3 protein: CASSSQGARGNQPQHF
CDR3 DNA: TGTGCCAGTAGTAGTCAGGGGGCGAGGGGCAATCAGCCCCAGCATTTT

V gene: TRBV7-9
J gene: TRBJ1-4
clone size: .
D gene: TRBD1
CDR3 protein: CASSPPQGVGEKLFF
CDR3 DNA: TGTGCCAGCAGCCCCCCACAGGGGGTGGGTGAAAAACTGTTTTTT

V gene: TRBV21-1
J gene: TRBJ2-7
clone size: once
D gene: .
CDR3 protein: CASSKGQSYEQYF
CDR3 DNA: TGTGCCAGCAGCAAAGGGCAGTCCTACGAGCAGTACTTC

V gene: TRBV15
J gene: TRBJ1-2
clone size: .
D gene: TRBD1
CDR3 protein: CATSREIYRGGPYGYTF
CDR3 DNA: TGTGCCACCAGCAGAGAAATTTACAGGGGTGGCCCCTATGGCTACACCTTC

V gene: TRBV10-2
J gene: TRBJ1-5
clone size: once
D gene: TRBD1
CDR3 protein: CASSRTGGGYQPQHF
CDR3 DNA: TGCGCCAGCAGCAGAACAGGGGGCGGATATCAGCCCCAGCATTTT

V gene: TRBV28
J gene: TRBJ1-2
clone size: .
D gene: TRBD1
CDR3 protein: CASSYDRGRFYGYTF
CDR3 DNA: TGTGCCAGCAGCTACGACAGGGGAAGATTCTATGGCTACACCTTC

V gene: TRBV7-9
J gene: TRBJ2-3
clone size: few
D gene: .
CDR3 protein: CASSSGTQGGTDTQYF
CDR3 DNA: TGTGCCAGCAGCTCGGGCACCCAGGGTGGTACAGATACGCAGTATTTT